The 4 T cell receptor beta chains listed next were all sequenced from one sample in a study of identical twins. Each CDR3 protein gets one entry after TCRdb re-called the 5' RACE reads with MiXCR. The table lists 430,000 or so distinct CDR3 sequences, 24% of them singletons. This sample also appeared in a second study, on T cells expressing NK-cell markers.

What was sequenced was CD4+ T cells sorted from blood. The receptors were sampled from a woman in her late teens or twenties in good health.

The V gene is TRBV7-2, the J gene TRBJ2-7; D may correspond to TRBD1 or TRBD2 (5 bases each). The CDR3 has 16 residues. Germline lookup yields CDR1 SGHTA and CDR2 FQGNSA. V lost 2 bases, J lost 0 bases, and 14 bases lay in between. The CDR3 loop is CASSLLPGLTSYEQYF. The CDR3 DNA reads TGTGCCAGCAGCTTACTTCCGGGGCTAACCTCCTACGAGCAGTACTTC.

The J gene is TRBJ1-1, the V gene TRBV7-6; perhaps TRBD1 as D (6 bases). This CDR3 comprises 16 residues. In germline, CDR1 is SGHVS, CDR2 FNYEAQ. V lost 6 bases to trimming and J lost 0 bases, with 17 bases between them. The CDR3 DNA sequence: TGTGCCAGCAGTCTTTCAGGGGTCATTATGAACACTGAAGCTTTCTTT. Protein product: CASSLSGVIMNTEAFF.

The CDR3 is CSARQPGGKPQHF. The CDR3 coding sequence is TGCAGTGCTAGGCAACCAGGGGGCAAGCCCCAGCATTTT. This chain uses TRBV20-1 with TRBJ1-5; 8 bases match TRBD1. CDR3 length: 13 amino acids. In germline, CDR1 is DFQATT, CDR2 SNEGSKA (reference sequence). J was trimmed by 8 bases and V by 3 bases; bases with no gene match: 6.

This clonotype was counted between two and nine times. The CDR3 spells CSASRGGGTDTQYF. CDR3 nucleotides: TGCAGTGCCTCTCGGGGCGGAGGTACAGATACGCAGTATTTT. The chain recombines TRBV20-1 with TRBJ2-3; either TRBD1 or TRBD2 may supply D (5 bases each). Trimming stripped 6 bases from V and 3 bases from J, with 16 bases between. This CDR3 comprises 14 residues. CDR1 is DFQATT and CDR2 is SNEGSKA in the germline V gene (reference sequence).